A selection of T cell receptor beta chains follows, all from one sample in a study of identical twins. TCRdb reanalysed the 5' RACE reads using MiXCR and keeps one entry per CDR3 protein. The sample holds 500,000 or so distinct CDR3 sequences; roughly an eighth are singletons and the top ten take approximately 0.9%. These data were also reused for a study on yellow fever vaccine responses in identical twins.

Source material: CD4+ T cells sorted from blood. Every receptor here comes from a woman aged 18-35 years in good health. The CDR3 runs from the conserved cysteine through the conserved F or W. The D gene is left open where the match is weak. Clone size appears in some rows only: once, few, many, or a class for an expanded clone.

V gene: TRBV15; clone size: NA; D gene: NA; J gene: TRBJ2-7; CDR3 protein: CATSRFRVDYEQYF; CDR3 DNA: TGTGCCACCAGCAGATTCCGGGTGGACTACGAGCAGTACTTC
V gene: TRBV30; clone size: few; D gene: NA; J gene: TRBJ1-1; CDR3 protein: CAWSSEGITEAFF; CDR3 DNA: TGTGCCTGGTCATCTGAGGGGATCACTGAAGCTTTCTTT
V gene: TRBV7-9; clone size: few; D gene: TRBD1; J gene: TRBJ1-3; CDR3 protein: CASSPRTGGNENTIYF; CDR3 DNA: TGTGCCAGCAGCCCGCGGACAGGGGGCAATGAAAACACCATATATTTT
V gene: TRBV7-2; clone size: few; D gene: TRBD1; J gene: TRBJ2-5; CDR3 protein: CASSQVRTGYRETQYF; CDR3 DNA: TGTGCCAGCAGTCAGGTCCGGACAGGGTATCGCGAGACCCAGTACTTC
V gene: TRBV5-4; clone size: NA; D gene: TRBD1; J gene: TRBJ2-7; CDR3 protein: CASSLVDRATYEQYF; CDR3 DNA: TGTGCCAGCAGCTTAGTGGACAGGGCAACCTACGAGCAGTACTTC
V gene: TRBV6-2/TRBV6-3; clone size: few; D gene: NA; J gene: TRBJ2-7; CDR3 protein: CASSTRAEPSYEQYF; CDR3 DNA: TGTGCCAGCAGTACCCGAGCGGAGCCAAGCTACGAGCAGTACTTC
V gene: TRBV7-2; clone size: few; D gene: NA; J gene: TRBJ1-2; CDR3 protein: CASSLGADFYGYTF; CDR3 DNA: TGTGCCAGCAGCTTAGGTGCGGATTTCTATGGCTACACCTTC
V gene: TRBV19; clone size: few; D gene: TRBD1; J gene: TRBJ1-2; CDR3 protein: CASSDRVSMGYTF; CDR3 DNA: TGTGCCAGCTCGGACAGGGTTTCTATGGGCTACACCTTC
V gene: TRBV9; clone size: NA; D gene: NA; J gene: TRBJ2-2; CDR3 protein: CASSVVPGGELFF; CDR3 DNA: TGTGCCAGCAGCGTAGTTCCGGGTGGGGAGCTGTTTTTT
V gene: TRBV20-1; clone size: many; D gene: NA; J gene: TRBJ2-1; CDR3 protein: CSAGRGAVNEQFF; CDR3 DNA: TGCAGTGCGGGGAGAGGGGCTGTCAATGAGCAGTTCTTC
V gene: TRBV12-3/TRBV12-4; clone size: NA; D gene: TRBD2; J gene: TRBJ2-2; CDR3 protein: CTFSSTRVLAGFPGELFF; CDR3 DNA: TGTACCTTCAGTTCCACCCGGGTTCTAGCGGGATTTCCCGGGGAGCTGTTTTTT
V gene: TRBV11-2; clone size: few; D gene: NA; J gene: TRBJ2-7; CDR3 protein: CASSFLRGWTSPSYEQYF; CDR3 DNA: TGTGCCAGCAGTTTTTTACGGGGTTGGACAAGCCCCTCCTACGAGCAGTACTTC
V gene: TRBV4-3; clone size: few; D gene: TRBD1; J gene: TRBJ1-6; CDR3 protein: CASSNRQGSGSPLHF; CDR3 DNA: TGCGCCAGCAGCAACAGACAGGGGTCAGGATCACCCCTCCACTTT
V gene: TRBV28; clone size: NA; D gene: NA; J gene: TRBJ2-1; CDR3 protein: CASSRIYNEQFF; CDR3 DNA: TGTGCCAGCAGTAGAATTTACAATGAGCAGTTCTTC
V gene: TRBV10-2; clone size: NA; D gene: NA; J gene: TRBJ2-5; CDR3 protein: CASGKGETQYF; CDR3 DNA: TGCGCCAGCGGGAAGGGAGAGACCCAGTACTTC
V gene: TRBV7-3; clone size: NA; D gene: NA; J gene: TRBJ2-3; CDR3 protein: CASSPRWGGEHTDTQYF; CDR3 DNA: TGTGCCAGCAGCCCCAGGTGGGGCGGGGAACACACAGATACGCAGTATTTT
V gene: TRBV21-1; clone size: many; D gene: NA; J gene: TRBJ2-7; CDR3 protein: CASSRRGVSSYEQYF; CDR3 DNA: TGTGCCAGCAGCCGACGTGGTGTTTCCTCCTACGAGCAGTACTTC
V gene: TRBV4-2; clone size: many; D gene: NA; J gene: TRBJ2-1; CDR3 protein: CASSQGVRAVNNEQFF; CDR3 DNA: TGTGCCAGCAGCCAAGGGGTGCGGGCCGTTAACAATGAGCAGTTCTTC
V gene: TRBV9; clone size: few; D gene: NA; J gene: TRBJ2-1; CDR3 protein: CASSVAPPQLMAPQFF; CDR3 DNA: TGTGCCAGCAGCGTAGCGCCGCCGCAGTTGATGGCTCCCCAGTTCTTC
V gene: TRBV2; clone size: NA; D gene: NA; J gene: TRBJ2-1; CDR3 protein: CASSVRTEQFF; CDR3 DNA: TGTGCCAGCAGTGTAAGGACTGAGCAGTTCTTC
V gene: TRBV5-1; clone size: few; D gene: TRBD2; J gene: TRBJ2-3; CDR3 protein: CASSSRLAGNTDTQYF; CDR3 DNA: TGCGCCAGCAGCTCCCGACTAGCGGGGAACACAGATACGCAGTATTTT
V gene: TRBV29-1; clone size: few; D gene: NA; J gene: TRBJ2-7; CDR3 protein: CSVEVGQVQDYEQYF; CDR3 DNA: TGCAGCGTTGAAGTCGGGCAGGTTCAGGACTACGAGCAGTACTTC
V gene: TRBV28; clone size: few; D gene: NA; J gene: TRBJ2-1; CDR3 protein: CASSLRGGGLSGNEQFF; CDR3 DNA: TGTGCCAGCAGTTTACGTGGGGGAGGCCTCTCGGGCAATGAGCAGTTCTTC
V gene: TRBV7-2; clone size: few; D gene: NA; J gene: TRBJ2-5; CDR3 protein: CASSSGAPQETQYF; CDR3 DNA: TGTGCCAGCAGCTCAGGGGCTCCCCAAGAGACCCAGTACTTC
V gene: TRBV11-2; clone size: NA; D gene: TRBD2; J gene: TRBJ2-4; CDR3 protein: CASSTLFASGVAKNIQYF; CDR3 DNA: TGTGCCAGCAGCACCTTGTTCGCTAGCGGTGTAGCCAAAAACATTCAGTACTTC
V gene: TRBV7-2; clone size: few; D gene: TRBD2; J gene: TRBJ2-1; CDR3 protein: CASKSGGASNEQFF; CDR3 DNA: TGTGCCAGCAAGTCGGGGGGGGCCTCCAATGAGCAGTTCTTC
V gene: TRBV4-1; clone size: NA; D gene: TRBD2; J gene: TRBJ2-5; CDR3 protein: CASSPGTSGGTRETQYF; CDR3 DNA: TGCGCCAGCAGCCCGGGGACTAGCGGGGGCACCAGGGAGACCCAGTACTTC
V gene: TRBV20-1; clone size: NA; D gene: TRBD2; J gene: TRBJ2-7; CDR3 protein: CSARDPSGGGMSF; CDR3 DNA: TGCAGTGCTAGAGATCCCTCGGGGGGGGGGATGAGCTTC
V gene: TRBV3-1; clone size: few; D gene: NA; J gene: TRBJ1-6; CDR3 protein: CASSREFVPLHF; CDR3 DNA: TGTGCCAGCAGCCGAGAGTTTGTACCCCTCCACTTT